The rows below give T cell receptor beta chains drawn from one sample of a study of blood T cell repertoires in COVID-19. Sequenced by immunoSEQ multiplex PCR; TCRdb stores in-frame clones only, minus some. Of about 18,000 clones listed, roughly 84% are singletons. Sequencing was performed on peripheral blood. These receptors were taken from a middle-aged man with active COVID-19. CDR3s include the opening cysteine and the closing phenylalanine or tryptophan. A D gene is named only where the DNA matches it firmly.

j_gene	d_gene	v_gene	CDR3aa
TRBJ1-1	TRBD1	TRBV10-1	CASSLDRGTEAFF
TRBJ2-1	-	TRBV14	CASSQDSRPDNEQFF
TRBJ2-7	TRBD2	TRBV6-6	CASSYSTGGYEQYF
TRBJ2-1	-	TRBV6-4	CASSEAPEHGNEQFF
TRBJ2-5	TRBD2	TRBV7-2	CASSLAAFLAGDEKGTQYF
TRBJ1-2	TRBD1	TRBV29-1	CSVADGQGSNVAMSGDGYTF
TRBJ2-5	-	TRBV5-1	CASSLSGPNQETQYF
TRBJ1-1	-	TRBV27	CASSLSTGETEAFF
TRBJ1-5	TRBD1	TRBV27	CASSLKGGGNQPQHF
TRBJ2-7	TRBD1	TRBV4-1	CASSQLQGARREQYF
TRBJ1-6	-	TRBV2	CASSIQGISPLHF
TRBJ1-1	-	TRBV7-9	CASSLARVRNTEAFF
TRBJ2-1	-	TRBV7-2	CASSLSRDSYNEQFF
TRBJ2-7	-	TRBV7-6	CASSPFNGGYEQYF
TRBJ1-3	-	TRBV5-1	CASSSTASSGNTIYF
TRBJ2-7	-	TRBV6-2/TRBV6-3	CASSYSLGLLSYEQYF
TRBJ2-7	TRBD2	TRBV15	CATSRRLAGGPNQEQYF
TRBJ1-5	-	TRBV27	CASSYRDGNQPQHF
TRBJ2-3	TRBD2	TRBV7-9	CASSRWTSGISTDTQYF
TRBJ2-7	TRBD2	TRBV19	CASSRGGGPSYEQYF
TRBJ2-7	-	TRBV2	CASWSDSAYEQYF
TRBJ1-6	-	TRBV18	CASSPAGDSPLHF
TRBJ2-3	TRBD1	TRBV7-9	CASRTGGQGARDTQYF
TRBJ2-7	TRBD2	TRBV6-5	CASSRTSGTYEQYF
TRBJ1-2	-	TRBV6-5	CASSYSNRVHYGYTF
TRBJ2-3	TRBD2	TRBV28	CASSLAGGRVDTQYF
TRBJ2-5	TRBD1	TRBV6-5	CASRAGGTQETQYF
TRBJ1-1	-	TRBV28	CASSFGGGRRTEAFF
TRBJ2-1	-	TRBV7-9	CASSAPTGVDEQFF
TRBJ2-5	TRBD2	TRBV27	CASSLWGAGEETQYF
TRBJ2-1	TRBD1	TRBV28	CASNEGTGDEQFF
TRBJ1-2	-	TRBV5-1	CASSLTGTNYGYTF
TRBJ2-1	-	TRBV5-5	CASSLYQGSEQFF
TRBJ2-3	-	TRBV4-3	CASSQDSREGDTQYF
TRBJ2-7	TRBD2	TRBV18	CASSLPTSGSQYF
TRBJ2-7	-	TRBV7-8	CASSDSERFSYEQYF
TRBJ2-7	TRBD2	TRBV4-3	CASSPGTSGSMEQYF
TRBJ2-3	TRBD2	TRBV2	CASSSGTSGQEGLTDTQYF
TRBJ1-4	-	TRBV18	CASSPIATNEKLFF
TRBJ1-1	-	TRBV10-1	CASSESVETEAFF